This T cell receptor (delta chain) comes out of a study of Vδ1+ human thymocytes. Study-wide results and limits: Thymic delta-chain repertoires held around 20% Vdelta2 sequences and few Vdelta3, despite high sort purity. Highly polyclonal TRG and TRD repertoires with Gaussian CDR3 length distributions appeared in thymus. TRG sequences recurred across donors, whereas TRD sequences stayed essentially private. Bulk data may be misread because of unexpected Vdelta2 sequences.

Comment on this clone: The antigen remains unidentified.

Trimming removed 5 bases from V and 0 bases from J, with 19 bases in between. The CDR3 runs to 17 residues. Germline V CDR1 and CDR2: TSWWSYY, QGS. RNA was extracted from the cells and then reverse transcribed. CDR3 amplicons came from multiplex PCR with pooled V-gene forward and constant-region reverse primers. TCRdb re-called clones from the multiplex PCR reads using CATT. Here the sample spans 45,000 to 60,000 delta-chain clones, about 15% being singletons. The sequenced material came from Vdelta1+ gamma-delta thymocytes from the thymus. As for subset: FACS-sorted CD3+ TCRalphabeta- TCRVdelta1+ TCRVdelta2- thymocytes. This sequence joins TRDV1 and TRDJ1, with D possibly being TRDD3 (6 bases). The TCR comes from a girl under two years old who had congenital heart surgery. Here the CDR3 reads CALGPDWVHSNTDKLIF. The DNA for the CDR3 is TGTGCTCTTGGGCCCGACTGGGTGCATTCTAACACCGATAAACTCATCTTT.